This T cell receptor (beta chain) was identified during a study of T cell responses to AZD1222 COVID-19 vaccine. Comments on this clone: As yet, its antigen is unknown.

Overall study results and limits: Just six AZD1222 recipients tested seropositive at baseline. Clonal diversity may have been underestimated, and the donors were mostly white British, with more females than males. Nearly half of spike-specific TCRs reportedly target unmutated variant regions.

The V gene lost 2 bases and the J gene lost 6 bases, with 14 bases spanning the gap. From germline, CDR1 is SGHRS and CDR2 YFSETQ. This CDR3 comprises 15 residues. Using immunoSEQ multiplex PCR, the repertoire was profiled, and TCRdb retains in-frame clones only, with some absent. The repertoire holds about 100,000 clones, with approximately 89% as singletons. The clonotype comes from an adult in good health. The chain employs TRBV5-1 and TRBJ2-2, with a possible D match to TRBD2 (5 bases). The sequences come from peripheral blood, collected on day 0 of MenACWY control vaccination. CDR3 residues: CASSFRGFSAGELFF. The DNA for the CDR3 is TGCGCCAGCAGCTTCCGCGGGTTTAGCGCCGGGGAGCTGTTTTTT.